This T cell receptor beta chain is drawn from a study of blood T cell repertoires in COVID-19. Study as a whole: The United States, Italy and Spain were the sources of the acute and convalescent COVID-19 samples. The analysed material was cDNA or gDNA that came from T cells, B-cell-depleted T cells, or PBMCs.

Per the original data handling: Counts of nucleated cells, estimated from reference gene primer amplification, were obtained. The assay was immunoSEQ multiplex PCR, and TCRdb's table has in-frame clones only and misses some. Clone size and the V and J calls come from that table; the DNA yielded D and trimming. The sample records about 140,000 clones, about 82% being singletons. CDR1 and CDR2 from the germline V gene are MDHEN and SYDVKM. The CDR3 has 18 residues. The germline V and J ends were trimmed by 6 bases and 0 bases, with 18 bases remaining between them. V usage is TRBV28 and J usage is TRBJ2-6; a possible D gene is TRBD1 (6 bases). Sequencing used peripheral blood. This sequence was found in a woman in her sixties or seventies with acute or convalescent COVID-19. In DNA form, the CDR3 reads TGTGCCAGCAGCAGCGGTAGACAGGTCTTCTCTGGGGCCAACGTCCTGACTTTC. Its protein product is CASSSGRQVFSGANVLTF.